Below, 3 T cell receptor beta chains from the same sample are listed, as sequenced in a study of blood T cell dynamics during melanoma immunotherapy. Clones were read by immunoSEQ multiplex PCR, and TCRdb kept only the in-frame ones, dropping some. The sample lists 6,500 to 7,000 clones; approximately 83% were seen once. Documented time point: pre-treatment baseline. This specimen was blood, taken from a patient treated with checkpoint blockade. Receptor source: a human donor with melanoma. Some clones in this sample may be carry-over from other donors' samples.

This clone came up once. The chain carries TRBV29-1 and TRBJ2-1; D is possibly TRBD1 or TRBD2 (5 bases each). The CDR3 is made up of 13 amino acids. The V gene lost 4 bases and the J gene lost 4 bases, with 11 bases spanning the gap. Germline V gives CDR1 SQVTM, CDR2 ANQGSEA. CDR3 protein: CSVGGAKYNEQFF. CDR3 coding DNA: TGCAGCGTTGGAGGGGCCAAATACAATGAGCAGTTCTTC.

The chain is built from TRBV5-1 and TRBJ1-6; TRBD1 is a possible D gene (5 bases). The CDR3 sequence is 17 residues long. V gave up 0 bases and J gave up 7 bases, with 17 bases separating them. CDR1 and CDR2 from the germline V gene are SGHRS and YFSETQ. The CDR3 DNA follows: TGCGCCAGCAGCTTGGCCCCAGGGCTACGTCGGAATTCACCCCTCCACTTT. Amino acids: CASSLAPGLRRNSPLHF.

This sequence joins TRBV19 and TRBJ2-7; D is tentatively TRBD1 or TRBD2 (5 bases each). Germline CDR1 reads LNHDA; CDR2 reads SQIVND (reference sequence). The CDR3 covers 15 residues. Trimming removed 4 bases at V and 3 bases at J, with 16 bases between. The CDR3 region is CASSTPGTPFYEQYF. The CDR3 DNA sequence: TGTGCCAGTAGTACACCCGGGACCCCCTTCTACGAGCAGTACTTC.